This TCR beta chain was sequenced during a study of shared clonotypes between healthy human individuals. Study results and limitations: Roughly 5.3% of naive CD4 clonotypes were common to a handful of donors. Compared with memory subsets, naive subsets generally had larger estimated richness. Clonotypes shared by all four donors outscored non-shared clonotypes in generation probability.

For this clone: Its specificity is not known.

This CDR3 region has 16 residues. V was trimmed by 3 bases and J by 5 bases, leaving 21 bases between them. CDR1 is SGHDT, CDR2 YYEEEE, per germline. Some clones are missing from TCRdb's copy, which holds only in-frame ones; the method was immunoSEQ multiplex PCR. The table lists about 770,000 clones, just under 75% of them singletons, with about 1.7% in the top ten. The V and J genes are TRBV5-6 and TRBJ2-7; D is uncertain. Sequences were obtained from memory CD4+ T cells sorted from blood. Subset noted: CD45RA-negative fraction. The sequence derives from a woman aged 25 to 39 in good health. The CDR3 here is CASSYLSGGLLNEQYF. Here the CDR3 DNA reads TGTGCCAGCAGCTATTTGTCGGGCGGTCTCCTCAACGAGCAGTACTTC.